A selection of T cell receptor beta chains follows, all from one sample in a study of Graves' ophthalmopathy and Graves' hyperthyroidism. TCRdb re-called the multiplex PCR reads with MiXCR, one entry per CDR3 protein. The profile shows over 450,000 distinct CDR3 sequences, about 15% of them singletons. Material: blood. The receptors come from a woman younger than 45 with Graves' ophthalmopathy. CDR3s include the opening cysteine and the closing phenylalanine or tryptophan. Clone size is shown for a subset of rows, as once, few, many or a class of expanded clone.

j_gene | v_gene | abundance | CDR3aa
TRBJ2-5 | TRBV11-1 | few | CASTLLFSGSQQETQYF
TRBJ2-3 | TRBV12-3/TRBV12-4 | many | CASTVQGAKTDTQYF
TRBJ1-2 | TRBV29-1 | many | CSVDEGANYGYTF
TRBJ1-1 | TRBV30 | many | CAWSVERGGVNTEAFF
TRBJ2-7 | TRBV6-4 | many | CASSLHVEGQGIYEQYF
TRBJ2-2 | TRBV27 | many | CASSFKTGELFF
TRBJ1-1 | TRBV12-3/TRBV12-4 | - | CASRVREHTEAFF
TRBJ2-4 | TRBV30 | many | CAWSGPGGNIQYF
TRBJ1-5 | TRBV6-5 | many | CASTIWDREGTQPQHF
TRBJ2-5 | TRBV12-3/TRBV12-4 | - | CASSLGLPQYF
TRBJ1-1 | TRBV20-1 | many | CSASQDNTEAFF
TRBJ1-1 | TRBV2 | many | CATRVNGLNTEAFF
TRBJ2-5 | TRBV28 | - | CASRQHSGTTGPQYF
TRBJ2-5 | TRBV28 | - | CASSRGGTGREAQYF
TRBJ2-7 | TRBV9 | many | CASSVGTGATDEQYF
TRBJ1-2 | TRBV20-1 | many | CSATSGGVNGYTF
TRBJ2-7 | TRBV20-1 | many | CSATRDGSYEQYF
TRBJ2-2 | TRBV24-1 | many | CATSDLTRNTGELFF
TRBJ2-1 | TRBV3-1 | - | CASSQEDTHNEQFF
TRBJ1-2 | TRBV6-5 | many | CASSSRTGSSGYTF
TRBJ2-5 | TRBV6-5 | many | CASRRAQGTQETQYF
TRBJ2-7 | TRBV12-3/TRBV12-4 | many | CASSQAQLSYEQYF
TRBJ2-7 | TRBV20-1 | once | CSAPPASPAREQYF
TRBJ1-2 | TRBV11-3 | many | CASSLGQDNYGYTF